This T cell receptor beta chain was sequenced for a study of cytomegalovirus exposure and HLA in healthy donors. The CDR3 loop spans 15 amino acids. V gave up 2 bases and J gave up 4 bases; unmatched junction bases: 2. Looked up from germline, CDR1 is ENHRY and CDR2 is SYGVKD. Primers included in the PCR were 60 Vbeta and 13 Jbeta primers. Profiled with immunoSEQ multiplex PCR; TCRdb holds only in-frame clones, not every one. Of approximately 120,000 clones listed, about two thirds were seen once; the top ten hold 4.5% to 5%. The TCR was taken from a man in his sixties in good health and CMV-seropositive. The sequenced material came from PBMCs. V usage is TRBV10-3 and J usage is TRBJ1-2; 12 nucleotides line up with TRBD1. CDR3 sequence: CAISEGTGGLYGYTF. The CDR3 DNA reads TGTGCCATCAGTGAGGGGACAGGGGGCCTCTATGGCTACACCTTC.